This TCR beta chain was captured in a study of metastatic and nonmetastatic thyroid tumors. Using MiXCR, TCRdb reanalyzed the PCR reads. Among tens of thousands of clones listed, approximately 17% were seen once. Trimming left V 4 bases short and J 7 bases short, with 11 bases between. Germline-derived CDR1 and CDR2 are SGHRS and YFSETQ. This CDR3 has 12 amino acids. No treatment of any kind had been given to any patient before thyroid surgery. The sequenced sample was blood. This receptor was obtained from a female donor with papillary thyroid cancer or a benign thyroid nodule (not recorded which). Some clones in this sample may be carry-over from other donors' samples. V usage is TRBV5-1 and J usage is TRBJ1-1, with D uncertain. Written as DNA, the CDR3 is TGCGCCAGCAGCGCCACCTTAGATGAAGCTTTCTTT. This sequence encodes CASSATLDEAFF.